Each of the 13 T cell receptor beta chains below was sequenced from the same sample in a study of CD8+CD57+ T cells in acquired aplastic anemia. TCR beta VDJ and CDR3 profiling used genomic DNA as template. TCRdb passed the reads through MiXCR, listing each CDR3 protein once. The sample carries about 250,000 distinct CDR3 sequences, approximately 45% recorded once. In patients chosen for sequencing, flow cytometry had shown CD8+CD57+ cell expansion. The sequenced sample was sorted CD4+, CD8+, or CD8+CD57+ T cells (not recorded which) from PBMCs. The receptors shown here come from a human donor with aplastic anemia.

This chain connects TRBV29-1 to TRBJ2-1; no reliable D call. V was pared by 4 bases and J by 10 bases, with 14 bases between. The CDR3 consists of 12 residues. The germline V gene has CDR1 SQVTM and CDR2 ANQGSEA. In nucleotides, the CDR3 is TGCAGCGTTGTAGACCTCGGGTCAGAGCAGTTCTTC. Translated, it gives CSVVDLGSEQFF.

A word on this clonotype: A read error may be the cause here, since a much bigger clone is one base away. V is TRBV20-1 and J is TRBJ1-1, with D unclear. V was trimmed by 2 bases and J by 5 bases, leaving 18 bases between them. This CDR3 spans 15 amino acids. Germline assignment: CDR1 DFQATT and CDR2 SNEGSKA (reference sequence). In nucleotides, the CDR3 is TGCAGTGCTAGACCTTGGTCTGCGCCTTGGACTGAAGCTTTCTTT. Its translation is CSARPWSAPWTEAFF.

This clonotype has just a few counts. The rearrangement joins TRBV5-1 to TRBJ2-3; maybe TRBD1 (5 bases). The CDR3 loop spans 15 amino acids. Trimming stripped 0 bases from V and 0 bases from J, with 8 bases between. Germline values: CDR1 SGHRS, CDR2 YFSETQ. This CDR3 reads CASSLEAGSTDTQYF. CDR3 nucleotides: TGCGCCAGCAGCTTGGAGGCAGGGAGCACAGATACGCAGTATTTT. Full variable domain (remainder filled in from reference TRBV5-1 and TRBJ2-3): KAGVTQTPRYLIKTRGQQVTLSCSPISGHRSVSWYQQTPGQGLQFLFEYFSETQRNKGNFPGRFSGRQFSNSRSEMNVSTLELGDSALYLCASSLEAGSTDTQYFGPGTRLTVL.

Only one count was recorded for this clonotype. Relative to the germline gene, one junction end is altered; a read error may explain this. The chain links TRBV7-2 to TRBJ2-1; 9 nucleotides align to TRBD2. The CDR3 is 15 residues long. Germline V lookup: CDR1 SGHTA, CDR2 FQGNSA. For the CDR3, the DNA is TGTGCCAGCGGCTTAGAGGCTAGCGGGAACAATGAGCAGTTCTTC. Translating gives CASGLEASGNNEQFF.

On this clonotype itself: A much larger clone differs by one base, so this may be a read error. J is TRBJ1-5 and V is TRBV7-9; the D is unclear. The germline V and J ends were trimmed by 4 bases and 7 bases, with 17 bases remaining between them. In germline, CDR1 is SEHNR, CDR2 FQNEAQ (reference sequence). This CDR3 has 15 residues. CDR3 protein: CASSSRGRGRQPQHF. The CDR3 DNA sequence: TGTGCCAGCAGCTCCCGAGGCCGGGGAAGGCAGCCCCAGCATTTT.

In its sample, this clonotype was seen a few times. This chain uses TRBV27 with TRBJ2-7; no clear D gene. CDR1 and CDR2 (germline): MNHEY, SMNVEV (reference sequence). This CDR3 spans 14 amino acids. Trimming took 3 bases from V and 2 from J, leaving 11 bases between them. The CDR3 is CASSFPGRTYEQYF. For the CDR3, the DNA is TGTGCCAGCAGTTTTCCAGGCAGAACCTACGAGCAGTACTTC.

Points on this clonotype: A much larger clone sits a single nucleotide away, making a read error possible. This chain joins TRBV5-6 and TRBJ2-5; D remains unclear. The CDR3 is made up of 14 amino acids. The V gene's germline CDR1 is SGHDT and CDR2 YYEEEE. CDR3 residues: CASSLAAVKETQCF. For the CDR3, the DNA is TGTGCCAGCAGCTTGGCGGCGGTTAAAGAGACCCAGTGCTTC. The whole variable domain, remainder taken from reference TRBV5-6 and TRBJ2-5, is DAGVTQSPTHLIKTRGQQVTLRCSPKSGHDTVSWYQQALGQGPQFIFQYYEEEERQRGNFPDRFSGHQFPNYSSELNVNALLLGDSALYLCASSLAAVKETQCFGPGTRLLVL.

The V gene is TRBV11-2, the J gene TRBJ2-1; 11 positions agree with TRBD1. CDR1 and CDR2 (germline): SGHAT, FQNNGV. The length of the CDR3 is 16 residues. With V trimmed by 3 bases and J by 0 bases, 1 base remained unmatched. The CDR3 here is CASSLGTGGSYNEQFF. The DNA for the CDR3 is TGTGCCAGCAGCTTGGGGACAGGGGGCTCCTACAATGAGCAGTTCTTC.

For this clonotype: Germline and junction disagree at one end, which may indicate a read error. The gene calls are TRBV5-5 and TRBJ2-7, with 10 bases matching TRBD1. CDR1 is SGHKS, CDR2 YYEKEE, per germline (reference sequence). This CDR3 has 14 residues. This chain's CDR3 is CASSDDRGLYEQYF. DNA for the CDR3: TGCGCCAGCAGCGACGACAGGGGGCTGTACGAGCAGTACTTC.

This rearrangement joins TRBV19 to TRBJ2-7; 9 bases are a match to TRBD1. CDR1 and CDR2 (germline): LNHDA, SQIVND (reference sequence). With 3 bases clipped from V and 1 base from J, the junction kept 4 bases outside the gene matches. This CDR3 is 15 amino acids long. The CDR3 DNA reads TGTGCCAGTAGTATTGGGGGACAGGGTTCCTACGAGCAGTACTTC. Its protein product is CASSIGGQGSYEQYF.

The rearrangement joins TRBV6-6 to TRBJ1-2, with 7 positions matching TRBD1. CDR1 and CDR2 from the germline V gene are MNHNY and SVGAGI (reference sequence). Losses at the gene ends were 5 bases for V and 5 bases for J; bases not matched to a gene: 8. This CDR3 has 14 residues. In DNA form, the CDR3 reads TGTGCCAGCAGTCCCGGGACAGCTAGTTATGGCTACACCTTC. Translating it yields CASSPGTASYGYTF.

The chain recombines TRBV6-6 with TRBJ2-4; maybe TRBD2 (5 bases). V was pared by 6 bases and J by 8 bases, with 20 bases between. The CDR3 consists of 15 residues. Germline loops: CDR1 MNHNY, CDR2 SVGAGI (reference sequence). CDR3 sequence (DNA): TGTGCCAGCAGCTACGGGATGGGATTTACGGACATTCAGTACTTC. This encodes CASSYGMGFTDIQYF.

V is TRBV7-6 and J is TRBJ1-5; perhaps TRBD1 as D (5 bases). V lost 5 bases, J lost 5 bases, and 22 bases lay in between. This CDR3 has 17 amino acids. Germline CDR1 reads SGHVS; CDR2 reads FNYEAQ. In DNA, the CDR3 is TGTGCCAGCAGCCCGGAGAGCAGGGACCCGATGGATCAGCCCCAGCATTTT. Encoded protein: CASSPESRDPMDQPQHF.